The following is a T cell receptor beta chain sequence with its context. CDR1 and CDR2 (germline): SGHTA, FQGNSA. Trimming cost V 5 bases and J 6 bases, with 16 bases left between them. The CDR3 runs 14 residues. The data stem from a study of blood T cell repertoires in COVID-19. Study-level information: From the United States, Italy and Spain came samples of acute and convalescent COVID-19. The cDNA or gDNA used as material had been derived from T cells, B-cell-depleted T cells, or PBMCs.

As processed by the authors: Amplification from reference gene primers served as the basis for estimated nucleated cell counts. Profiling relied on immunoSEQ multiplex PCR, and the TCRdb table lists in-frame clones only, not all of them. From that table come the V and J calls and clone size; the DNA was used to work out D and trimming. The data show approximately 140,000 clones, around 85% seen once. The chain is built from TRBV7-2 and TRBJ1-2; maybe TRBD1 (6 bases). The sequencing input was peripheral blood. This clonotype was obtained from a woman older than 75 with acute or convalescent COVID-19. The chain's CDR3 is CASSLVGRGDGYTF. The CDR3 DNA follows: TGTGCCAGCAGCCTAGTGGGGAGGGGGGATGGCTACACCTTC.